The 27 T cell receptor beta chains presented below share a single source sample, sequenced in a study of cytomegalovirus exposure and HLA in healthy donors. PCR amplification relied on 60 Vbeta primers (plus 13 Jbeta primers). The method was immunoSEQ multiplex PCR; TCRdb's version includes in-frame clones alone and lacks a portion of them. The table has roughly 110,000 clones, about 60% seen once. Sequenced material: PBMCs. The source of these receptors is a woman aged 25 to 39 in good health and CMV-seronegative.

The CDR3 DNA reads as TGTGCCAGCAGCCCCGGACTAGCGGGAGAAGAGACCCAGTACTTC. Protein product: CASSPGLAGEETQYF. V gene TRBV7-3 combines with J gene TRBJ2-5; TRBD2 matches at 13 bases. V dropped 5 bases and J dropped 3; count of bases not matched to a gene: 3. Germline-derived CDR1 and CDR2 are SGHTA and FQGTGA. The CDR3 sequence is 15 residues long.

The CDR3 coding sequence is TGTGCTAGCGGGACAGGCTGGGGGAATGAGCAGTTCTTC. Its protein product is CASGTGWGNEQFF. This chain connects TRBV7-7 to TRBJ2-1; either TRBD1 or TRBD2 may fit D (8 bases each). The length of the CDR3 is 13 residues. The germline CDR1 and CDR2 sequences are SSHAT and FNYEAQ (reference sequence).

About this clone: Other DNA sequences in this specimen translate into the identical CDR3. V gene TRBV18 combines with J gene TRBJ2-5; 8 bases line up with TRBD2. Germline CDR1 is KGHSH and CDR2 is LQKENI. CDR3 length: 14 residues. With V trimmed by 2 bases and J by 1 base, 0 bases remained unmatched. CDR3 DNA: TGTGCCAGCTCACCAACTAGCGGCCAAGAGACCCAGTACTTC. Its protein product is CASSPTSGQETQYF.

This chain uses TRBV7-9 with TRBJ2-7; D gene uncertain. Germline V CDR1 and CDR2: SEHNR, FQNEAQ (reference sequence). Trimming took 5 bases from V and 3 from J, leaving 8 bases between them. The CDR3 has 12 amino acids. CDR3 DNA: TGTGCCAGCAGCCGTATGTACTACGAGCAGTACTTC. Its protein product is CASSRMYYEQYF.

V usage is TRBV2 and J usage is TRBJ2-1; 8 nucleotides match TRBD1. The trim removed 6 bases at V and 3 bases at J, leaving 10 bases unmatched. Per the germline V gene, CDR1 is SNHLY and CDR2 is FYNNEI. The CDR3 is 16 residues long. In nucleotides, the CDR3 is TGTGCCAGCAGCCTTGGACAGGGAAGGATCTACAATGAGCAGTTCTTC. Its translation: CASSLGQGRIYNEQFF.

This clone was counted a few times. This chain links TRBV28 with TRBJ1-4; possibly TRBD1 for D (6 bases). CDR1 is MDHEN and CDR2 is SYDVKM in the germline V gene. The CDR3 contains 14 residues. V was pared by 5 bases and J by 5 bases, with 12 bases between. The CDR3 nucleotides are TGTGCCAGCAGTAAGACAGGAATAAATGAAAAACTGTTTTTT. Its protein product is CASSKTGINEKLFF.

This clone was counted between two and nine times. The rearrangement links TRBV4-1 to TRBJ1-4; no clear D. The germline V and J ends were trimmed by 4 bases and 13 bases, with 22 bases remaining between them. The CDR3 runs to 15 residues. Germline V CDR1 and CDR2: MGHRA, YSYEKL. The CDR3 region is CASSPWTDLGNGLFF. CDR3 DNA sequence: TGCGCCAGCAGCCCGTGGACGGACTTAGGGAACGGACTGTTTTTT.

CDR3 residues: CASSLLGQGANEKLFF. In nucleotides, the CDR3 is TGTGCCAGCAGCTTACTTGGACAGGGAGCTAATGAAAAACTGTTTTTT. The chain carries TRBV7-2 and TRBJ1-4; TRBD1 aligns across 8 bases. With V trimmed by 2 bases and J by 3 bases, 5 bases remained unmatched. The CDR3 loop spans 16 amino acids. In germline, CDR1 is SGHTA, CDR2 FQGNSA.

The chain recombines TRBV7-2 with TRBJ1-3; D might be TRBD1 (5 bases). Germline lookup yields CDR1 SGHTA and CDR2 FQGNSA. Trimming removed 5 bases at V and 0 bases at J, with 14 bases between. There are 16 residues in the CDR3. As DNA, the CDR3 is TGTGCCAGCAGCCAAGGTGGGACTAACTCTGGAAACACCATATATTTT. Amino acids: CASSQGGTNSGNTIYF.

The chain joins TRBV18 to TRBJ2-7, with 14 bases aligning to TRBD2. Trimming took 2 bases from V and 3 from J; bases not matched to a gene: 9. Per the germline V gene, CDR1 is KGHSH and CDR2 is LQKENI. CDR3 length equals 18 residues. The CDR3 here is CASSPNGLAGGPNYEQYF. As DNA, the CDR3 is TGTGCCAGCTCACCAAACGGACTAGCGGGAGGCCCCAACTACGAGCAGTACTTC.

About this clone itself: The junction shows a germline mismatch at one end, possibly a read error. The chain has TRBV5-6 and TRBJ2-7; TRBD1 agrees at 8 bases. Germline V gene data show CDR1 as SGHDT and CDR2 as YYEEEE. The CDR3 is 15 amino acids. CDR3 DNA sequence: TGTGCCAGCACCTTGCTGGGACAGGATCCCTACGAGCAGTACTTC. Translation: CASTLLGQDPYEQYF.

This clone was observed a single time. The chain joins TRBV5-4 to TRBJ2-5, with no clear D. CDR1 SGHNT and CDR2 YYREEE come from the germline V gene (reference sequence). The CDR3 runs to 13 residues. V dropped 1 base and J dropped 5 bases, with 9 bases sitting between them. DNA for the CDR3: TGTGCCAGCAGCTTGTGGCCAGTTGAGACCCAGTACTTC. Translating it yields CASSLWPVETQYF.

CDR3 in amino acids: CAWSVGTGDEQYF. The CDR3 nucleotides are TGTGCCTGGAGCGTGGGAACAGGGGACGAGCAGTACTTC. The V gene is TRBV30, the J gene TRBJ2-5, with 7 bases identical to TRBD1. The tail of the sequence fits TRBJ2-7 better, so the J call may be wrong. Germline V gene data show CDR1 as GTSNPN and CDR2 as SVGIG (reference sequence). The CDR3 covers 13 residues.

This CDR3 reads CASSRTGGDTGELFF. The CDR3 DNA reads TGTGCCAGCAGCAGGACAGGGGGTGACACCGGGGAGCTGTTTTTT. This chain uses TRBV2 with TRBJ2-2; TRBD1 aligns across 10 bases. J gave up 3 bases and V 6 bases, and 4 bases lay outside the gene matches. The CDR3 is 15 amino acids. Germline CDR1 is SNHLY and CDR2 is FYNNEI.

V is TRBV7-9 and J is TRBJ1-1, with TRBD1 as a possible D gene (5 bases). The CDR3 has 15 amino acids. CDR1 and CDR2 from the germline V gene are SEHNR and FQNEAQ (reference sequence). Trimming took off 1 base at V and 0 bases at J, with 9 bases between the two ends. CDR3 DNA: TGTGCCAGCAGCTTAGGGGGACTGTTGAACACTGAAGCTTTCTTT. It translates to CASSLGGLLNTEAFF.

The CDR3 protein is CASAQTTGLTDTQYF. In DNA, the CDR3 is TGTGCTAGTGCTCAAACGACAGGGCTCACAGATACGCAGTATTTT. V gene TRBV12-5 combines with J gene TRBJ2-3; 7 nucleotides align to TRBD1. V dropped 7 bases and J dropped 2; count of bases not matched to a gene: 9. The CDR3 contains 15 residues. Germline V gene data show CDR1 as LGHNT and CDR2 as FRNRAP.

A few counts support this clone. The rearrangement joins TRBV6-1 to TRBJ2-1, with a tentative D call TRBD2 (5 bases). V lost 1 base to trimming and J lost 2 bases, with 12 bases between them. The CDR3 runs to 16 residues. CDR1 and CDR2 (germline): MNHNS, SASEGT. The CDR3 is CASSEVRVKTYNEQFF. Written as DNA, the CDR3 is TGTGCCAGCAGTGAAGTGCGGGTTAAAACCTACAATGAGCAGTTCTTC.

The V and J genes are TRBV25-1 and TRBJ2-7; possibly TRBD1 for D (6 bases). The V end lost 5 bases, the J end lost 3 bases, and 17 bases lay between the germline ends. CDR3 length: 15 residues. Germline-derived CDR1 and CDR2 are MGHDK and SYGVNS. CDR3 DNA sequence: TGTGCCAGCAGTCCCCGAGACAGGCGACTCTACGAGCAGTACTTC. This encodes CASSPRDRRLYEQYF.

The rearrangement joins TRBV6-5 to TRBJ2-7; D is possibly TRBD1 (5 bases). The CDR3 runs 13 residues. With 8 bases removed from V and 5 bases from J, the gap between germline ends came to 16 bases. CDR1 and CDR2 (germline): MNHEY, SVGAGI. The CDR3 nucleotides are TGTGCCAGCGCCTCCCCTCAGGGCCACGAGCAGTACTTC. As protein: CASASPQGHEQYF.

The V call is TRBV28, the J call TRBJ1-5; D may be TRBD1 (5 bases). The length of the CDR3 is 16 residues. Deletions cut 7 bases from V and 3 bases from J, with 19 bases between. The germline CDR1 and CDR2 sequences are MDHEN and SYDVKM. CDR3: CASNGGGQGVNQPQHF. DNA of the CDR3: TGTGCCAGCAACGGGGGAGGGCAGGGAGTCAATCAGCCCCAGCATTTT.

This rearrangement joins TRBV7-6 to TRBJ2-7; D is unclear. Between the trimmed V and J ends, which lost 5 bases and 4 bases, there was a span of 9 bases. CDR3 length equals 12 residues. Germline V gives CDR1 SGHVS, CDR2 FNYEAQ. CDR3 region: CASSSDGYEQYF. For the CDR3, the DNA is TGTGCCAGCAGCAGCGACGGATACGAGCAGTACTTC. The full variable domain, rest sourced from reference TRBV7-6 and TRBJ2-7, is GAGVSQSPRYKVTKRGQDVALRCDPISGHVSLYWYRQALGQGPEFLTYFNYEAQQDKSGLPNDRFSAERPEGSISTLTIQRTEQRDSAMYRCASSSDGYEQYFGPGTRLTVT.

The chain joins TRBV28 to TRBJ2-3; 15 bases are a match to TRBD2. The V and J ends lost 3 bases and 5 bases, in that order; junction bases with no gene match: 9. The germline V gene has CDR1 MDHEN and CDR2 SYDVKM. The CDR3 consists of 18 residues. DNA of the CDR3: TGTGCCAGCAGTTTTTTTGGACTAGCGGGAGGGCGGAGAGATACGCAGTATTTT. Translating it yields CASSFFGLAGGRRDTQYF.

The J gene is TRBJ2-7, the V gene TRBV28; possible D gene TRBD1, 6 bases. V lost 7 bases to trimming and J lost 6 bases, with 13 bases between them. The CDR3 is made up of 12 amino acids. The germline gives CDR1 MDHEN, CDR2 SYDVKM. CDR3 coding DNA: TGTGCCAGCAAAGGGGGAAATACCGAGCAGTACTTC. It specifies CASKGGNTEQYF.

This chain's CDR3 is CASSDSAGASDTQYF. The CDR3 nucleotides are TGTGCCAGCAGTGACTCTGCGGGAGCGTCAGATACGCAGTATTTT. The genes are TRBV6-4 and TRBJ2-3; 7 positions agree with TRBD2. Germline V gives CDR1 MRHNA, CDR2 SNTAGT. This CDR3 contains 15 residues. The ends lost 0 bases at V and 4 bases at J; junction bases unmatched: 4.

The chain links TRBV28 to TRBJ1-2; D possibly corresponds to TRBD1 (6 bases). The CDR3 is 13 amino acids. The V gene lost 8 bases and the J gene lost 4 bases, with 14 bases spanning the gap. Germline V gene data show CDR1 as MDHEN and CDR2 as SYDVKM. The CDR3 loop is CASCTGSLYGYTF. The DNA of the CDR3 is TGTGCCAGCTGCACAGGGAGCCTCTATGGCTACACCTTC.

The genes are TRBV15 and TRBJ2-7; maybe TRBD1 (6 bases). This CDR3 has 13 residues. From germline, CDR1 is LNHNV and CDR2 YYDKDF (reference sequence). Between the trimmed V and J ends, which lost 9 bases and 0 bases, there was a span of 12 bases. The CDR3 sequence: CATSTGDSYEQYF. DNA for the CDR3: TGTGCCACTTCGACAGGCGACTCCTACGAGCAGTACTTC. Combining the CDR3 with reference TRBV15 and TRBJ2-7 gives the whole variable domain DAMVIQNPRYQVTQFGKPVTLSCSQTLNHNVMYWYQQKSSQAPKLLFHYYDKDFNNEADTPDNFQSRRPNTSFCFLDIRSPGLGDTAMYLCATSTGDSYEQYFGPGTRLTVT.

This clone was picked up a small number of times. The rearrangement links TRBV7-3 to TRBJ2-7; TRBD2 matches 16 bases. Trimming removed 2 bases from V and 10 bases from J; junction bases left unmatched: 5. This CDR3 region has 15 residues. The germline gives CDR1 SGHTA, CDR2 FQGTGA. The CDR3 is CASSLQGLAGGVQYF. The CDR3 region has the DNA TGTGCCAGCAGCTTACAGGGACTAGCGGGAGGGGTTCAGTACTTC.